What follows are 16 T cell receptor beta chains derived from one specimen sequenced in a study of blood T cell repertoires in COVID-19. Using immunoSEQ multiplex PCR, the repertoire was profiled, and TCRdb retains in-frame clones only, with some absent. In the table there are about 44,000 clones, roughly 92% of which are singletons. The sample comprised peripheral blood. The source of these receptors is a man aged 45-65 years with COVID-19, enrolled during active disease.

The chain uses TRBV5-5 and TRBJ1-5, with 8 bases fitting TRBD1. The CDR3 consists of 17 residues. Trimming cost V 4 bases and J 2 bases; bases outside gene matches: 11. Germline V gives CDR1 SGHKS, CDR2 YYEKEE (reference sequence). CDR3 DNA sequence: TGTGCCAGCAGCCCCTCGCCTGGACAGGGCCGCAATCAGCCCCAGCATTTT. It translates to CASSPSPGQGRNQPQHF.

This chain uses TRBV20-1 with TRBJ1-1; D gene ambiguous. V was clipped by 3 bases and J by 1 base, with 9 bases between them. Germline V gene data show CDR1 as DFQATT and CDR2 as SNEGSKA (reference sequence). This CDR3 has 13 residues. The CDR3 nucleotides read TGCAGTGCTAGTTCCAGGCCGAACACTGAAGCTTTCTTT. Protein product: CSASSRPNTEAFF.

The gene calls are TRBV2 and TRBJ1-2; tentative D call: TRBD1 (5 bases). There are 14 residues in the CDR3. CDR1 and CDR2 from the germline V gene are SNHLY and FYNNEI. V was shortened by 5 bases and J by 4 bases, with 14 bases between the two germline ends. The CDR3 here is CASSTTTVAYGYTF. CDR3 DNA sequence: TGTGCCAGCAGTACAACGACAGTAGCCTATGGCTACACCTTC.

The CDR3 reads CASSEFSPGSYEQYF. Written as DNA, the CDR3 is TGTGCCAGCAGTGAGTTTTCCCCCGGGTCCTACGAGCAGTACTTC. This chain uses TRBV6-1 with TRBJ2-7; D remains ambiguous. CDR1 is MNHNS, CDR2 SASEGT, per germline. The CDR3 extends over 15 amino acids. V was cut by 3 bases and J by 1 base, with 13 bases left in between.

V is TRBV18 and J is TRBJ2-1, with 14 bases matching TRBD2. This CDR3 comprises 18 residues. The junction had 11 bases not matched to a gene; V was cut back by 0 bases and J by 10 bases. Germline lookup yields CDR1 KGHSH and CDR2 LQKENI. CDR3 DNA sequence: TGTGCCAGCTCACCACCGGGACTAGCGGGAGTTTGGTCTGGGGAGCAGTTCTTC. Protein: CASSPPGLAGVWSGEQFF.

This rearrangement joins TRBV19 to TRBJ1-3; 8 bases align to TRBD1. Per the germline V gene, CDR1 is LNHDA and CDR2 is SQIVND (reference sequence). There are 15 residues in the CDR3. Losses at the gene ends were 6 bases for V and 0 bases for J; bases not matched to a gene: 4. CDR3 sequence reads: CASSGQGFSGNTIYF. The CDR3 DNA reads TGTGCCAGTAGCGGACAGGGCTTCTCTGGAAACACCATATATTTT.

This clone has more than one count but fewer than ten. The rearrangement links TRBV5-1 to TRBJ2-5, with a weak D call TRBD1 (5 bases). Between the trimmed V and J ends, which lost 5 bases and 5 bases, there was a span of 13 bases. The length of the CDR3 is 13 residues. CDR1 and CDR2 from the germline V gene are SGHRS and YFSETQ. DNA for the CDR3: TGCGCCAGCAGTAGTCAGGGTAGGGAGACCCAGTACTTC. It is translated as CASSSQGRETQYF.

The chain is built from TRBV2 and TRBJ1-1, with D maybe TRBD1 (6 bases). This CDR3 is built from 13 residues. Germline V gene sequence: CDR1 SNHLY, CDR2 FYNNEI. The V and J ends lost 5 bases and 8 bases respectively, with 15 bases between them. CDR3 coding DNA: TGTGCCAGCAGTCGGGACACTAGCGCCGAAGCTTTCTTT. Protein: CASSRDTSAEAFF.

J is TRBJ2-1 and V is TRBV4-1; 11 bases agree with TRBD2. The trim removed 4 bases at V and 3 bases at J, leaving 8 bases unmatched. The CDR3 has 17 amino acids. Germline V gene data show CDR1 as MGHRA and CDR2 as YSYEKL. In nucleotides, the CDR3 is TGCGCCAGCAGCCCGGGTGGGGGACTAGCGGTCTACAATGAGCAGTTCTTC. Protein sequence: CASSPGGGLAVYNEQFF.

The chain links TRBV7-7 to TRBJ2-1, with D possibly being TRBD2 (5 bases). Germline V gene lookup returns CDR1 SSHAT and CDR2 FNYEAQ (reference sequence). The CDR3 totals 12 residues. V was trimmed by 3 bases and J by 10 bases, leaving 10 bases between them. The CDR3, as DNA: TGTGCCAGCAGCTTGGCGGGCGGGGAGCAGTTCTTC. Its translation: CASSLAGGEQFF.

The genes are TRBV11-3 and TRBJ2-2; D not resolved. V gave up 4 bases and J gave up 3 bases, with 12 bases separating them. The CDR3 extends over 15 amino acids. CDR1 is SGHNT and CDR2 is YENEEA in the germline V gene. The CDR3 DNA reads TGTGCCAGCAGCTCCGAAACACCCCACACCGGGGAGCTGTTTTTT. This encodes CASSSETPHTGELFF.

The V gene is TRBV21-1, the J gene TRBJ2-2; TRBD1, the table's D call, lacks a check against the DNA. TRBV21-1 is described as a pseudogene. The CDR3 runs to 16 residues. CDR3 sequence: CASSKAGNRENGELFF. The CDR3 coding sequence is TGTGCCAGCAGCAAAGCTGGAAACAGGGAGAACGGGGAGCTGTTTTTT.

V is TRBV19 and J is TRBJ1-5; tentatively, D is TRBD1 (5 bases). V shed 1 base and J shed 8 bases, with 15 bases lying between them. The CDR3 sequence is 15 residues long. The germline V gene encodes CDR1 LNHDA and CDR2 SQIVND (reference sequence). The CDR3 bases are TGTGCCAGTAGTATAGGTCAGGGTGCGATCAAGCCCCAGCATTTT. Translation: CASSIGQGAIKPQHF.

The rearrangement joins TRBV6-5 to TRBJ1-1, with 7 bases aligning to TRBD1. After removal of 2 bases from V and 6 bases from J, the junction contained 3 bases not matched to a gene. CDR1 MNHEY and CDR2 SVGAGI come from the germline V gene. This CDR3 has 13 residues. The CDR3 DNA sequence: TGTGCCAGCAGTTACCAGACAGGGTCTGAAGCTTTCTTT. It is translated as CASSYQTGSEAFF.

The rearrangement links TRBV9 to TRBJ2-3; 8 nucleotides agree with TRBD2. Germline-derived CDR1 and CDR2 are SGDLS and YYNGEE. The CDR3 is 16 amino acids. V shed 0 bases and J 2 bases; nucleotides not matched to a gene: 5. Here the CDR3 DNA reads TGTGCCAGCAGCGTAGGCCTAGCGGGTGCCACAGATACGCAGTATTTT. As protein: CASSVGLAGATDTQYF.

The chain has TRBV28 and TRBJ1-1; 8 nucleotides align to TRBD1. This CDR3 comprises 16 residues. The V segment lost 2 bases and the J segment 0 bases; nucleotides outside the gene matches: 5. Germline loops: CDR1 MDHEN, CDR2 SYDVKM. The CDR3 nucleotides read TGTGCCAGCAGTTTAAGCCAGGGGGCGATGAACACTGAAGCTTTCTTT. It translates to CASSLSQGAMNTEAFF.